This T cell receptor beta chain was captured by sequencing in a study of blood T cells in healthy people across ages. Alongside a J-beta primer mix, a sample-barcoded 5' primer served in a second PCR lasting about 7 to 12 cycles. MiXCR was run by TCRdb on the 5' RACE reads, yielding one entry per CDR3 protein. Among 1.2 million to 1.5 million distinct CDR3 sequences, approximately 59% were seen once, and the ten largest hold over 6.5%. Broader study findings: Observed TCR beta diversity per million T cells went down as age went up. This fall followed a roughly linear course with age.

A note on this clonotype: Its specificity is unknown.

The sequenced material came from blood. The clonotype comes from a young man in good health.

CDR3 residues: CSASRASGELFF. For the CDR3, the DNA is TGCAGTGCTAGCAGGGCATCCGGGGAGCTGTTTTTT. The chain carries TRBV20-1 and TRBJ2-2; D might be TRBD1 (5 bases). Germline CDR1 is DFQATT and CDR2 is SNEGSKA (reference sequence). This CDR3 is built from 12 residues. Trimming cost V 3 bases and J 6 bases, with 8 bases left between them.